The source of this T cell receptor beta chain is a study of neurological immune-mediated disorders. Every sequencing run drew on 15-18 subjects and yielded over 200 million TCR-beta sequences. TCRdb reprocessed the 5' RACE reads with MiXCR, giving one entry per CDR3 protein. The sample contains roughly 80,000 distinct CDR3 sequences, roughly 9.9% of which appear only once. This clonotype was detected many times. Its antigen is as yet unknown. Regarding the study as a whole: In HTLV-1-associated myelopathy, TCR clonal expansion was greatest, whereas multiple sclerosis had the least, falling below healthy controls. Private repertoires in all groups were suggested, as expanded clones shared no CDR3 amino acid sequences across subjects.

The unsorted libraries had their origin in 2 million PBMCs stored at -80 C. The V gene lost 4 bases and the J gene lost 0 bases, with 9 bases spanning the gap. Germline V gene data show CDR1 as GTSNPN and CDR2 as SVGIG (reference sequence). This CDR3 has 13 residues. Sequenced material: PBMCs. J is TRBJ1-1 and V is TRBV30; possibly TRBD1 for D (6 bases). This TCR derives from a man aged 45 to 65 in good health. The CDR3 is CAWTGDLNTEAFF. The CDR3 DNA follows: TGTGCCTGGACAGGGGATTTGAACACTGAAGCTTTCTTT.